Listed here are 21 T cell receptor beta chains from one sample, sequenced in a study of T-cell reconstitution after alpha-beta-depleted transplantation in children. Using unique molecular identifiers, the investigators prepared the TCRbeta library. A single record per CDR3 protein comes from TCRdb applying MiXCR to the PCR reads. The sample shows approximately 650,000 distinct CDR3 sequences, about 12% of them seen only once. The specimen was PBMCs, collected before TCRalphabeta/CD19-depleted stem cell transplant. Every receptor here comes from a girl aged 2 to 9 with congenital amegakaryocytic thrombocytopenia, due to receive a stem cell transplant.

This clonotype turned up a few times. This chain connects TRBV7-9 to TRBJ2-7; 8 bases are shared with TRBD1. Germline V gene lookup returns CDR1 SEHNR and CDR2 FQNEAQ (reference sequence). The CDR3 loop spans 14 amino acids. J gave up 2 bases and V 8 bases, and 8 bases lay outside the gene matches. DNA of the CDR3: TGTGCCAGCTGTCCCGGGACAGGCCCCTACGAGCAGTACTTC. This codes for CASCPGTGPYEQYF.

This clonotype was counted ten times or more. The V call is TRBV29-1, the J call TRBJ2-1, with a tentative D call TRBD2 (7 bases). CDR1 is SQVTM, CDR2 ANQGSEA, per germline. This CDR3 has 13 amino acids. The V and J ends lost 5 bases and 9 bases respectively, with 17 bases between them. The CDR3 DNA is TGCAGCGTTTTATGGGGGGGGGCCGGTGAGCAGTTCTTC. Translation gives CSVLWGGAGEQFF.

This sequence joins TRBV12-3 or TRBV12-4 and TRBJ1-1, with D possibly TRBD1 on 6 matching bases. This CDR3 spans 14 amino acids. The V end was cut by 6 bases, the J end by 1 base, with 12 bases between. CDR3 sequence reads: CASRHGQPNTEAFF. The DNA of the CDR3 is TGTGCCAGCAGACACGGACAGCCGAACACTGAAGCTTTCTTT.

This clonotype was picked up a small number of times. The chain has TRBV3-1 and TRBJ1-4, with a tentative D call TRBD1 (5 bases). Trimming cost V 3 bases and J 0 bases, with 11 bases left between them. Germline CDR1 and CDR2: LGHDT and YNNKEL (reference sequence). This CDR3 is built from 16 residues. CDR3 in amino acids: CASSQLDTPTNEKLFF. The CDR3 DNA follows: TGTGCCAGCAGCCAGTTGGACACCCCAACTAATGAAAAACTGTTTTTT.

V gene TRBV5-6 combines with J gene TRBJ2-2; 8 bases align to TRBD2. The CDR3 sequence is 18 residues long. After removal of 4 bases from V and 4 bases from J, the junction contained 15 bases not matched to a gene. Germline assignment: CDR1 SGHDT and CDR2 YYEEEE. CDR3 nucleotides: TGTGCCAGCAGCCCCGGGGGGGGTTTCGCGGGAGTCACCGGGGAGCTGTTTTTT. This codes for CASSPGGGFAGVTGELFF.

This clonotype was seen only a few times. The chain couples TRBV5-1 to TRBJ2-1; D gene uncertain. Germline-derived CDR1 and CDR2 are SGHRS and YFSETQ. Trimming left V 0 bases short and J 0 bases short, with 10 bases between. The CDR3 is made up of 16 amino acids. The CDR3 bases are TGCGCCAGCAGCTTGGAAGTCAGGAGCTCCTACAATGAGCAGTTCTTC. Residues: CASSLEVRSSYNEQFF.

This clonotype has a count of ten or more. The chain carries TRBV27 and TRBJ2-1; D possibly corresponds to TRBD2 (5 bases). V shed 0 bases and J shed 5 bases, with 14 bases lying between them. CDR1 MNHEY and CDR2 SMNVEV come from the germline V gene (reference sequence). CDR3 length: 16 amino acids. The CDR3 loop reads CASSLSPWGVDNEQFF. For the CDR3, the DNA is TGTGCCAGCAGTTTATCGCCTTGGGGAGTTGACAATGAGCAGTTCTTC.

This sequence joins TRBV20-1 and TRBJ2-3; D is possibly TRBD2 (6 bases). Germline CDR1 reads DFQATT; CDR2 reads SNEGSKA (reference sequence). The CDR3 covers 10 residues. The CDR3 DNA sequence: TGCACCCGGGAGAGGGTTACGCAGTATTTT. It yields the protein CTRERVTQYF.

This chain links TRBV5-4 with TRBJ2-2, with D unresolved. Trimming stripped 4 bases from V and 6 bases from J, with 10 bases between. Germline V gene data show CDR1 as SGHNT and CDR2 as YYREEE (reference sequence). This CDR3 has 13 residues. CDR3 in amino acids: CASSVLGAGELFF. The CDR3 DNA is TGTGCCAGCAGCGTCCTTGGTGCCGGGGAGCTGTTTTTT.

This clonotype was seen only a few times. This chain uses TRBV4-2 with TRBJ2-3, with D uncertain. With 2 bases removed from V and 4 bases from J, the gap between germline ends came to 10 bases. The length of the CDR3 is 14 residues. Per germline, CDR1 LGHNA and CDR2 YNFKEQ. DNA of the CDR3: TGTGCCAGCAGCCAATTCCAGCAGGCAGATACGCAGTATTTT. It encodes CASSQFQQADTQYF.

The chain couples TRBV28 to TRBJ2-7; the match to TRBD1 covers 7 bases. The CDR3 sequence is 14 residues long. With V trimmed by 7 bases and J by 2 bases, 8 bases remained unmatched. CDR1 and CDR2 (germline): MDHEN, SYDVKM. CDR3 residues: CASKGTGVTYEQYF. DNA of the CDR3: TGTGCCAGCAAAGGAACAGGGGTAACCTACGAGCAGTACTTC.

This clonotype appeared many times. V is TRBV5-1 and J is TRBJ1-4, with D maybe TRBD1 (5 bases). The CDR3 loop spans 14 amino acids. V was clipped by 4 bases and J by 8 bases, with 15 bases between them. Germline CDR1 is SGHRS and CDR2 is YFSETQ. The CDR3 nucleotides read TGCGCCAGCAGCGAGGCCGGGACCGTCGAAAAACTGTTTTTT. As protein: CASSEAGTVEKLFF.

This clonotype has a count of ten or more. This rearrangement joins TRBV3-1 to TRBJ1-1; no clear D. V was shortened by 4 bases and J by 2 bases, with 11 bases between the two germline ends. The CDR3 extends over 14 amino acids. The V gene's germline CDR1 is LGHDT and CDR2 YNNKEL (reference sequence). In nucleotides, the CDR3 is TGTGCCAGCAGCCCTCGCATGCCTAACACTGAAGCTTTCTTT. Encoded protein: CASSPRMPNTEAFF.

This clonotype appeared many times. The V call is TRBV28, the J call TRBJ2-1; 9 bases match TRBD1. Germline lookup yields CDR1 MDHEN and CDR2 SYDVKM. CDR3 length: 16 residues. V dropped 5 bases and J dropped 3; count of bases not matched to a gene: 8. CDR3 amino acids: CASSIATGGNYNEQFF. Here the CDR3 DNA reads TGTGCCAGCAGTATCGCGACAGGGGGAAACTACAATGAGCAGTTCTTC.

This clonotype was detected only a few times. The chain links TRBV5-1 to TRBJ1-6, with no clear D. The ends were cut back, 3 bases at V and 10 bases at J, with 11 bases in the middle. Per the germline V gene, CDR1 is SGHRS and CDR2 is YFSETQ. This CDR3 region has 13 residues. CDR3 sequence reads: CASSYEEGSPLHF. Written as DNA, the CDR3 is TGCGCCAGCAGCTACGAGGAAGGATCACCCCTCCACTTT.

The chain carries TRBV20-1 and TRBJ2-3; 13 bases agree with TRBD2. This CDR3 spans 18 amino acids. Germline V CDR1 and CDR2: DFQATT, SNEGSKA (reference sequence). The ends lost 6 bases at V and 3 bases at J; junction bases unmatched: 15. CDR3 nucleotide sequence: TGCAGTGCCCAACTAGCGGGAGGGCCGGGTAGTTCTACAGATACGCAGTATTTT. Translated: CSAQLAGGPGSSTDTQYF.

V gene TRBV14 combines with J gene TRBJ2-3; tentatively, D is TRBD1 (6 bases). In germline, CDR1 is SGHDN, CDR2 FVKESK. The V and J ends lost 0 bases and 3 bases respectively, with 10 bases between them. The CDR3 contains 15 residues. CDR3 in DNA: TGTGCCAGCAGCCAAGAGGGGGCGGAGACAGATACGCAGTATTTT. Amino acid sequence: CASSQEGAETDTQYF.

This clonotype appeared a few times. This chain uses TRBV20-1 with TRBJ2-5; D perhaps matches TRBD1 (6 bases). The CDR3 sequence is 13 residues long. Germline V gene sequence: CDR1 DFQATT, CDR2 SNEGSKA (reference sequence). The V end was cut by 5 bases, the J end by 4 bases, with 14 bases between. The CDR3 region has the DNA TGCAGTGCTCATTTCAGGGGCCGAGAGACCCAGTACTTC. It codes for CSAHFRGRETQYF.

This clonotype has a count of ten or more. The gene calls are TRBV20-1 and TRBJ2-1, with a weak D call TRBD2 (6 bases). The CDR3 covers 14 residues. The V gene lost 2 bases and the J gene lost 5 bases, with 13 bases spanning the gap. CDR1 is DFQATT, CDR2 SNEGSKA, per germline (reference sequence). CDR3 amino acids: CSARTGVANNEQFF. The DNA of the CDR3 is TGCAGTGCTAGAACGGGAGTGGCCAACAATGAGCAGTTCTTC.

This clonotype was recorded at least ten times. The V and J genes are TRBV9 and TRBJ2-1; 10 bases agree with TRBD2. Germline CDR1 is SGDLS and CDR2 is YYNGEE. This CDR3 contains 15 residues. Trimming removed 0 bases from V and 8 bases from J; junction bases left unmatched: 5. CDR3 protein: CASSVEASGSYEQFF. In DNA, the CDR3 is TGTGCCAGCAGCGTAGAGGCTAGCGGGAGTTATGAGCAGTTCTTC.

This clonotype came up a few times. V gene TRBV12-3 or TRBV12-4 combines with J gene TRBJ2-1, with D uncertain. CDR3 length: 18 amino acids. V lost 4 bases to trimming and J lost 1 base, with 20 bases between them. DNA of the CDR3: TGTGCCAGCAGTTCAGAGAGTGAGCTGATGGGTTCCTACAATGAGCAGTTCTTC. Protein sequence: CASSSESELMGSYNEQFF.